Each of the 10 T cell receptor beta chains below was sequenced from the same sample in a study of cytomegalovirus exposure and HLA in healthy donors. The PCR had 60 Vbeta and 13 Jbeta primers. Repertoires were generated with immunoSEQ multiplex PCR, while TCRdb's copy carries only in-frame clones and drops some. Here the sample spans roughly 79,000 clones, roughly four fifths being singletons. Sequenced material: PBMCs. The receptors were sampled from a woman aged 50 to 60 in good health and CMV-seropositive.

The CDR3 reads CAWSVLASGSYEQYF. The CDR3 DNA reads as TGTGCCTGGAGTGTATTGGCTAGCGGCTCCTACGAGCAGTACTTC. The chain has TRBV30 and TRBJ2-7; 7 bases agree with TRBD2. The CDR3 extends over 15 amino acids. Germline trimming cut 0 bases from V and 0 bases from J; bases unmatched to any gene: 5. In germline, CDR1 is GTSNPN, CDR2 SVGIG (reference sequence).

The chain links TRBV30 to TRBJ1-5, with D perhaps TRBD1 (6 bases). The germline gives CDR1 GTSNPN, CDR2 SVGIG (reference sequence). V dropped 1 base and J dropped 6 bases, with 10 bases sitting between them. This CDR3 region has 13 residues. This CDR3 is CAWSEGGGQPQHF. The CDR3 region has the DNA TGTGCCTGGAGTGAGGGGGGGGGTCAGCCCCAGCATTTT. Together with reference TRBV30 and TRBJ1-5, the CDR3 gives the full variable domain: SQTIHQWPATLVQPVGSPLSLECTVEGTSNPNLYWYRQAAGRGLQLLFYSVGIGQISSEVPQNLSASRPQDRQFILSSKKLLLSDSGFYLCAWSEGGGQPQHFGDGTRLSIL.

V gene TRBV30 combines with J gene TRBJ2-1, with D possibly being TRBD2 (5 bases). V was trimmed by 2 bases and J by 7 bases, leaving 27 bases between them. In germline, CDR1 is GTSNPN, CDR2 SVGIG (reference sequence). The CDR3 is made up of 18 amino acids. CDR3 residues: CAWSNTLARRASGNEQFF. In nucleotides, the CDR3 is TGTGCCTGGAGTAATACGTTGGCCCGAAGGGCCTCGGGGAATGAGCAGTTCTTC.

The chain links TRBV28 to TRBJ1-5; unclear D gene. The germline V and J ends were trimmed by 7 bases and 3 bases, with 13 bases remaining between them. There are 14 residues in the CDR3. CDR1 is MDHEN, CDR2 SYDVKM, per germline. CDR3 region: CASKPERINQPQHF. For the CDR3, the DNA is TGTGCCAGCAAACCGGAGAGGATCAATCAGCCCCAGCATTTT.

The sample holds a few counts of this clone. The chain recombines TRBV19 with TRBJ2-4; possible D gene TRBD2, 5 bases. The CDR3 spans 13 residues. Trimming shortened V by 5 bases and J by 8 bases, and 13 bases separated the two germline ends. Per the germline V gene, CDR1 is LNHDA and CDR2 is SQIVND (reference sequence). This CDR3 is CASSSGIRDIQYF. The CDR3, as DNA: TGTGCCAGTAGTTCGGGGATTAGGGACATTCAGTACTTC.

This rearrangement joins TRBV9 to TRBJ1-1, with unresolved D. Germline assignment: CDR1 SGDLS and CDR2 YYNGEE. Trimming removed 3 bases at V and 0 bases at J, with 6 bases between. CDR3 length: 13 amino acids. CDR3 residues: CASSGALNTEAFF. The DNA for the CDR3 is TGTGCCAGCAGCGGGGCCTTGAACACTGAAGCTTTCTTT.

The genes are TRBV5-1 and TRBJ1-4; the D gene is possibly TRBD1 (5 bases). V lost 3 bases and J 8 bases, leaving 23 bases between the germline ends. The CDR3 is 17 residues long. CDR1 and CDR2 (germline): SGHRS, YFSETQ. CDR3 region: CASSSSGHNLLREKLFF. CDR3 nucleotides: TGCGCCAGCAGCTCGTCAGGACATAACCTTTTACGAGAAAAACTGTTTTTT.

This chain joins TRBV5-5 and TRBJ1-5; 10 bases are shared with TRBD1. CDR1 is SGHKS, CDR2 YYEKEE, per germline (reference sequence). Losses at the gene ends were 2 bases for V and 5 bases for J; bases not matched to a gene: 10. This CDR3 contains 17 residues. The CDR3: CASSLGTGVSWDQPQHF. In DNA form, the CDR3 reads TGTGCCAGCAGCTTAGGGACAGGGGTCTCCTGGGATCAGCCCCAGCATTTT.

This clone was detected ten times or more. This rearrangement joins TRBV4-1 to TRBJ2-7; no firm D call. Germline assignment: CDR1 MGHRA and CDR2 YSYEKL. The CDR3 consists of 11 residues. Trimming pared 5 bases from V and 3 bases from J, leaving 5 bases between. The CDR3 spells CASSNFYEQYF. CDR3 coding DNA: TGCGCCAGCAGCAACTTCTACGAGCAGTACTTC.

The chain uses TRBV11-3 and TRBJ2-7; weak D call: TRBD1 (5 bases). The germline gives CDR1 SGHNT, CDR2 YENEEA. The CDR3 runs to 16 residues. V dropped 3 bases and J dropped 0 bases, with 15 bases sitting between them. The CDR3 DNA reads as TGTGCCAGCAGCTTTAGGGCAGGGTATAGCTCCTACGAGCAGTACTTC. Amino acids: CASSFRAGYSSYEQYF.